This T cell receptor (beta chain) comes out of a study of shared clonotypes between healthy human individuals. CDR3 length equals 17 residues. Germline CDR1 and CDR2: WSHSY and SAAADI. With V trimmed by 9 bases and J by 3 bases, 10 bases remained unmatched. Repertoires were generated with immunoSEQ multiplex PCR, while TCRdb's copy carries only in-frame clones and drops some. The table lists some 1.5 million clones, over 95% of them singletons, with about 1% in the top ten. This clone was counted a single time. V and J are TRBV10-2 and TRBJ2-3; the match to TRBD2 covers 15 bases. The source of this sequence is a man aged 30-40 years in good health. Sequenced sample: naive CD4+ T cells sorted from blood. Subset given: CD45RA+ positively selected. DNA of the CDR3: TGCGCCAGTTCCCCCAGGACTAGCGGGAGGGTGACAGATACGCAGTATTTT. It encodes CASSPRTSGRVTDTQYF.